A selection of T cell receptor beta chains follows, all from one sample in a study of spatial heterogeneity in lung cancer. TCRdb reprocessed the 5' RACE reads with MiXCR, giving one entry per CDR3 protein. Seen here are 3,000 to 4,000 distinct CDR3 sequences, 5.5% to 6.5% observed once, and the top ten hold around 15%. This specimen consisted of lung tumor tissue, obtained at surgery. All receptors derive from a female donor with early-stage non-small cell lung cancer. The CDR3 runs from the conserved cysteine through the conserved F or W. The D gene is left open where the match is weak. Clone size is not always given. Where it is, it says once, few, many or a class for expanded clones.

J	V	size	D	DNA	CDR3
TRBJ1-1	TRBV13	medium-sized	.	TGTGCCAGCAGCAACCGACAGCTTAACACTGAAGCTTTCTTT	CASSNRQLNTEAFF
TRBJ2-2	TRBV24-1	many	.	TGTGCCACCAGTGATTATAACTCGAACGGGGAGCTGTTTTTT	CATSDYNSNGELFF
TRBJ2-3	TRBV5-6	medium-sized	.	TGTGCCAGCAGCCCCTCTCTCGCAGATACGCAGTATTTT	CASSPSLADTQYF
TRBJ2-1	TRBV25-1	many	.	TGTGCCAGCAGTGGCAGGGCCCTCTACAATGAGCAGTTCTTC	CASSGRALYNEQFF
TRBJ2-3	TRBV7-2	medium-sized	TRBD2	TGTGCCAGCAGCTTAACGGCAGCGGGAGGGACAGATACGCAGTATTTT	CASSLTAAGGTDTQYF
TRBJ1-3	TRBV2	medium-sized	.	TGTGCCAGCAGTGAGGGCCAGCCGGGGACGGCTGGAAACACCATATATTTT	CASSEGQPGTAGNTIYF
TRBJ1-5	TRBV20-1	.	.	TGCAGTGCTAGCCCCATTTATAGCAATCAGCCCCAGCATTTT	CSASPIYSNQPQHF
TRBJ1-1	TRBV12-3/TRBV12-4	medium-sized	.	TGTGCCAGCAGTCTTGGGGAGAACACTGAAGCTTTCTTT	CASSLGENTEAFF
TRBJ2-5	TRBV12-3/TRBV12-4	.	.	TGTGCCAGCAGTACATACCAGGGTGGGGAGACCCAGTACTTC	CASSTYQGGETQYF
TRBJ2-7	TRBV6-6	.	TRBD2	TGTGCCAGCAGCCCCCAACTAGCGGGAGGATTGCAGTACTTC	CASSPQLAGGLQYF
TRBJ2-1	TRBV29-1	medium-sized	.	TGCAGCGTTGCGGCAGGTCACAATTTGGAGCAGTTCTTC	CSVAAGHNLEQFF
TRBJ2-1	TRBV25-1	medium-sized	.	TGTGCCACCTCCAAGGGCGGCTACAATGAGCAGTTCTTC	CATSKGGYNEQFF
TRBJ2-1	TRBV2	medium-sized	.	TGTGCCAGCAGTGAACCAGGGAGCTTTAACAATGAGCAGTTCTTC	CASSEPGSFNNEQFF
TRBJ2-7	TRBV28	medium-sized	.	TGTGCCAGCAGTCCGGGGGACATACGATCCTACGAGCAGTACTTC	CASSPGDIRSYEQYF
TRBJ2-3	TRBV28	many	.	TGTGCCAGCAGTTTCCCCACCACAGATACGCAGTATTTT	CASSFPTTDTQYF
TRBJ2-2	TRBV30	.	.	TGTGCCTGGAGTGTACGCGGTATCGGGGAGCTGTTTTTT	CAWSVRGIGELFF
TRBJ2-1	TRBV6-5	medium-sized	TRBD2	TGTGCCAGCAGCCGCGGACTAGTGGGCGCCTACAATGAGCAGTTCTTC	CASSRGLVGAYNEQFF
TRBJ2-7	TRBV28	.	.	TGTGCCAGCAGTTTTGGGGATACCTACGAGCAGTACTTC	CASSFGDTYEQYF
TRBJ1-1	TRBV12-3/TRBV12-4	large	TRBD1	TGTGCCAGCAGTATACGTCGTTATCGACAGGGCACTGAAGCTTTCTTT	CASSIRRYRQGTEAFF
TRBJ2-1	TRBV28	medium-sized	TRBD2	TGTGCCAGCACCCCCCCGGGCGGGAGTATGAATGAGCAGTTCTTC	CASTPPGGSMNEQFF
TRBJ2-1	TRBV11-3	large	TRBD2	TGTGCCAGCAGCTCTCGGACTAGCGGCTCCTACAATGAGCAGTTCTTC	CASSSRTSGSYNEQFF
TRBJ2-1	TRBV2	medium-sized	TRBD2	TGTGCCAGCAGATTCGGGCGGGAGTACAATGAGCAGTTCTTC	CASRFGREYNEQFF
TRBJ2-6	TRBV7-6	medium-sized	.	TGTGCCAGCAGCCAAGGGGTCTCTGGGGCCAACGTCCTGACTTTC	CASSQGVSGANVLTF
TRBJ2-3	TRBV10-1	many	.	TGCGCCAGCAGTGAGGCGGGCACAGATACGCAGTATTTT	CASSEAGTDTQYF
TRBJ2-4	TRBV4-2	medium-sized	.	TGTGCCAGCAGCCAAGAACTAGCCAAAAACATTCAGTACTTC	CASSQELAKNIQYF
TRBJ2-5	TRBV11-2	medium-sized	.	TGTGCCAGCAGACAACAAGAGACCCAGTACTTC	CASRQQETQYF
TRBJ1-4	TRBV7-6	medium-sized	.	TGTGCCAGCAGTGCGGTGGGCACAACTAATGAAAAACTGTTTTTT	CASSAVGTTNEKLFF
TRBJ1-5	TRBV19	medium-sized	.	TGTGCCAGTAGTATTTCCGGTCAGCCCCAGCATTTT	CASSISGQPQHF
TRBJ1-5	TRBV11-2	medium-sized	.	TGTGCCAGCAGCTTAGATCAGAATCCGCCCCAGCATTTT	CASSLDQNPPQHF